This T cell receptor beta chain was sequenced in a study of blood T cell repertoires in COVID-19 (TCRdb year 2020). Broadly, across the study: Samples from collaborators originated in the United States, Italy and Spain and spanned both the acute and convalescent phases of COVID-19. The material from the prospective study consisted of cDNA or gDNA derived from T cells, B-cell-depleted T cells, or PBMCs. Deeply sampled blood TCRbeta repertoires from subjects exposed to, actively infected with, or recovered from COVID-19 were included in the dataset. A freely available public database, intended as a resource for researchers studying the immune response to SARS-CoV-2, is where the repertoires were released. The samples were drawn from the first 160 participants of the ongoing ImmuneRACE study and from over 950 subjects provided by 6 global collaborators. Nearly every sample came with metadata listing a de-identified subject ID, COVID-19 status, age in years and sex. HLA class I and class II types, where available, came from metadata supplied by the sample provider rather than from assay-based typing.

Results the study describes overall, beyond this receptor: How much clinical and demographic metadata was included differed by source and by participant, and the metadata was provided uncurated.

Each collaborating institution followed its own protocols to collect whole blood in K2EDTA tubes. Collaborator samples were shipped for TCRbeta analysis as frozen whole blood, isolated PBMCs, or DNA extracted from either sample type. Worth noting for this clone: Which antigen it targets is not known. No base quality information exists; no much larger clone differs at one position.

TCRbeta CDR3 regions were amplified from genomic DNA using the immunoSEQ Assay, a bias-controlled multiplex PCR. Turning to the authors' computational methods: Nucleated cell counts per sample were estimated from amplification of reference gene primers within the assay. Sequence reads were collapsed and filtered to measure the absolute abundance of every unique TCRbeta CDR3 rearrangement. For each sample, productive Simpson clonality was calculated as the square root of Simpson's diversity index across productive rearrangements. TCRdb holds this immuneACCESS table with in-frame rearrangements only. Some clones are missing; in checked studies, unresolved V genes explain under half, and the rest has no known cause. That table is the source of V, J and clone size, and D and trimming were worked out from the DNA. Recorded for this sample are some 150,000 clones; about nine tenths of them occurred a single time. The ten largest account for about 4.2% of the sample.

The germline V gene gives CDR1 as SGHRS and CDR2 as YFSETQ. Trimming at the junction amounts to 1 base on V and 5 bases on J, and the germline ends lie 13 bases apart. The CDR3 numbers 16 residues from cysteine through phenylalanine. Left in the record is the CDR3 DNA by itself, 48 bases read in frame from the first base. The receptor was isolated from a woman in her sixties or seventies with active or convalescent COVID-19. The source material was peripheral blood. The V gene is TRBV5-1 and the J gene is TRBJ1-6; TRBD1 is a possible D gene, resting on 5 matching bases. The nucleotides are TGCGCCAGCAGCTTGAGGGCAGGACAAGATAATTCACCCCTCCACTTT. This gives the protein CASSLRAGQDNSPLHF.